This T cell receptor beta chain originates from a study of blood T cell repertoires in COVID-19. Patients from Seattle were sampled longitudinally, starting during active infection. Germline CDR1 reads SGHTA; CDR2 reads FQGNSA. The V end was cut by 1 base, the J end by 6 bases, with 16 bases between. The CDR3 length is 16 residues. Original handling: Cell counts per sample came from amplifying reference gene primers. TCRdb's table, derived via immunoSEQ multiplex PCR, lists solely in-frame clones and lacks some. The DNA was the basis for D and trimming; V, J and clone size are from that table. The sample carries roughly 180,000 clones, 79% recorded once.

The genes are TRBV7-2 and TRBJ2-1, with TRBD1 as a possible D gene (6 bases). Specimen: peripheral blood. The TCR comes from a woman in her fifties or sixties with COVID-19, enrolled during active disease. CDR3 in amino acids: CASSLGGPSLGNEQFF. The CDR3 region has the DNA TGTGCCAGCAGCTTAGGGGGGCCTAGCTTGGGCAATGAGCAGTTCTTC.